This T cell receptor (beta chain) was captured in a study of T cell repertoires in aging, cancer and after chemotherapy. About the study: Donor ages fell into six groups from 30 or younger up to 70 or older. Study findings and constraints: Compared with age-matched healthy donors, untreated hematological or solid cancer patients showed higher blood TCR clonality. Loss of evenness, beyond lost richness, contributed to age-related TCR diversity decline in cancer patients. In each cancer cohort, median generation probability increased across chemotherapy, suggesting thymic output rebounded.

Deletions cut 1 base from V and 0 bases from J, with 5 bases between. The CDR3 loop spans 14 amino acids. The germline gives CDR1 SGHNT, CDR2 YYREEE (reference sequence). Peripheral blood genomic DNA, not sorted cells or RNA, was the template. This clonotype has just a few counts. The antigen remains undetermined. Multiplex touch-down PCR with TRB-A/B primers amplified rearranged V-D-J TRB sequences. TCRdb redid the calling of the multiplex PCR reads with MiXCR, one entry per CDR3 protein. The table includes about 8,700 distinct CDR3 sequences, more than 25% detected once. This TCR was recovered from a human donor in good health. V and J are TRBV5-4 and TRBJ2-1; D is uncertain. The sample was blood. The CDR3 DNA is TGTGCCAGCAGCTTGAAGAGCTCCTACAATGAGCAGTTCTTC. Translated, it gives CASSLKSSYNEQFF.